This TCR beta chain was obtained from a study of blood T cell repertoires in COVID-19. Across the whole study: There were acute and convalescent COVID-19 samples, and they came from the United States, Italy and Spain. The cDNA or gDNA used as material had been derived from T cells, B-cell-depleted T cells, or PBMCs.

This clone was counted only a few times. The authors' processing: Counts of nucleated cells, estimated from reference gene primer amplification, were obtained. Some clones are missing from TCRdb's copy, which holds only in-frame ones; the method was immunoSEQ multiplex PCR. The DNA was the basis for D and trimming; V, J and clone size are from that table. This sample has around 88,000 clones, with around 80% found just once. Per the germline V gene, CDR1 is SEHNR and CDR2 is FQNEAQ (reference sequence). V trimming: 5 bases; J trimming: 8 bases; junction bases outside the gene matches: 11. The CDR3 spans 15 residues.

The chain uses TRBV7-9 and TRBJ1-4; 7 bases are shared with TRBD1. The sequence came from a man between 45 and 60 years old who had recovered from COVID-19. Source material: peripheral blood. The CDR3 loop is CASSEWAGGQEKLFF. CDR3 nucleotide sequence: TGTGCCAGCAGCGAGTGGGCAGGGGGTCAGGAAAAACTGTTTTTT.